This TCR beta chain was captured by sequencing in a study of shared clonotypes between healthy human individuals. Study results and caveats: The sole specimen, blood, was sampled, and tissue repertoires likely differ. At large depth, rarefaction still showed sorted-subset sequencing to be incomplete.

As concerns this clone: Its cognate antigen is unknown. Within the sample, other DNA sequences also encode this same CDR3.

In germline, CDR1 is SGHTA, CDR2 FQGTGA. V gave up 4 bases and J gave up 3 bases, with 3 bases separating them. This CDR3 has 12 amino acids. Clones were sequenced by immunoSEQ multiplex PCR, and TCRdb holds only the in-frame ones, with some missing. The table shows over 2 million clones, with about nine tenths occurring only once. The sequence was obtained from a man younger than 35 in good health. Some clones in this sample may be carry-over from other donors' samples. Material: naive CD4+ T cells from PBMCs. The subset is: CD45RA+ positively selected. This sequence joins TRBV7-3 and TRBJ2-2; D is undetermined. The DNA for the CDR3 is TGTGCCAGCAGCTCCCACACCGGGGAGCTGTTTTTT. Its protein product is CASSSHTGELFF.